Detailed here is one TCR beta chain. Its antigen is not identified. The entry originates in a study of shared clonotypes between healthy human individuals. Study information: Donors had three CD4 naive, three CD4 memory, two CD8 naive and one CD8 memory plate apiece.

The length of the CDR3 is 16 residues. With V trimmed by 3 bases and J by 7 bases, 9 bases remained unmatched. Germline V gene data show CDR1 as KGHSH and CDR2 as LQKENI. Measured with immunoSEQ multiplex PCR; TCRdb has only the in-frame clones, and not every one. The sample includes 850,000 to 1,100,000 clones, 70% to 80% of them seen just once. Study-level points and caveats: Generation of non-shared clonotypes was less probable than generation of clonotypes shared by all four donors.

This receptor was obtained from a man between 18 and 35 years old in good health. Some clones in this sample may be carry-over from other donors' samples. This chain links TRBV18 with TRBJ1-4, with TRBD1 matching over 9 bases. Sequencing input: memory CD4+ T cells from PBMCs. The subset is: CD45RA-negative fraction. CDR3 region: CASSPSGTGWSEKLFF. The CDR3 coding sequence is TGTGCCAGCTCACCGAGCGGGACAGGGTGGAGTGAAAAACTGTTTTTT.